This T cell receptor beta chain was found in a study of T cell repertoires in cytomegalovirus infection. Study outcomes and limitations: Dominating the ex vivo response were HLA-C-restricted CMV-specific TCR beta clonotypes.

In regard to this clonotype: Antigen specificity is unknown.

MiXCR was run by TCRdb on the reads, yielding one entry per CDR3 protein. The sample has about 300,000 distinct CDR3 sequences, about a tenth seen once. V lost 6 bases to trimming and J lost 0 bases, with 12 bases between them. The CDR3 totals 14 residues. This chain connects TRBV12-3 or TRBV12-4 to TRBJ2-7; weak D call: TRBD1 (6 bases). Sequencing was done on a sample of PBMCs. The receptor comes from a human donor in good health (CMV status not recorded). Some clones in this sample may be carry-over from other donors' samples. The CDR3 DNA follows: TGTGCCAGCAGCTTCGGGACAAACTCCTACGAGCAGTACGTC. It yields the protein CASSFGTNSYEQYV.